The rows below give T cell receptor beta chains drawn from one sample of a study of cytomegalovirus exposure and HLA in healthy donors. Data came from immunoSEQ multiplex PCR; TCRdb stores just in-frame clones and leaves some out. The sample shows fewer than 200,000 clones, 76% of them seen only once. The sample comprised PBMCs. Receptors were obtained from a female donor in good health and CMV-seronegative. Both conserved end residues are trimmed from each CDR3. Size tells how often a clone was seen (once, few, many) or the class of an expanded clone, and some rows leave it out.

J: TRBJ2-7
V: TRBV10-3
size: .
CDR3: AISLLAGGSYEQY

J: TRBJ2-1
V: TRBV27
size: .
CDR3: ASSYTGRPYNEQF

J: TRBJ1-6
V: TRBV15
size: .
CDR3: ATSRDRPAAGSPLH

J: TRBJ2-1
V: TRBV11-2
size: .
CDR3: ASSFIAGGDNEQF

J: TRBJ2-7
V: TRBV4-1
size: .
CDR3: ASSHGQGYEQY

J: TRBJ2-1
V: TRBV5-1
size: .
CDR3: ASSFTASYNEQF

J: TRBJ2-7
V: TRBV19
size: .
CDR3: ASSIVGQGADYEQY

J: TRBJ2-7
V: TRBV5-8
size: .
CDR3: ASTQGQGRGSEQY

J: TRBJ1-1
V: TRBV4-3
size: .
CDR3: ASSQDLRDRGVAF

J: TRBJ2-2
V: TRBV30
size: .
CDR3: AWSATQGTGELF

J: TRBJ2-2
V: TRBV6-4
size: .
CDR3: ASSPQGITGELF

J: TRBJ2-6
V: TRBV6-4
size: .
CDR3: ASSDSYGANGLT

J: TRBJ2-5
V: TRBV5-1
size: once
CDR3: ASSSQETQY

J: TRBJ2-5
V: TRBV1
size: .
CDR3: TSSQGLAGGNETQY

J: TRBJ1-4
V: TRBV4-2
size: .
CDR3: ASSQGDSATNEKLF

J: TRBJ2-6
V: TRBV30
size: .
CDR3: AWNRDRVSGANVLT

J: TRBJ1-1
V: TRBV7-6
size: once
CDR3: ASRKRGRGDTEAF

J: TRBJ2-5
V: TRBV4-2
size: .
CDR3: ASSRQLAGGQETQY

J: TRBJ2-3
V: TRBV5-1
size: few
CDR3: ASSFQTGATDTQY

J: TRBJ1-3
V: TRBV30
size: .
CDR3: AWSRGGTGATGNTIY

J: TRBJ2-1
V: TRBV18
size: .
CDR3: ASSTRQGPRVNEQF

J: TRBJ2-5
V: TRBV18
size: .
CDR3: ASSPETETQY

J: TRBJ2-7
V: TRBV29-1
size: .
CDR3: SASTGLAGYEQY

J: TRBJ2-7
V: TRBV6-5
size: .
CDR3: ASKKGTAYEQY

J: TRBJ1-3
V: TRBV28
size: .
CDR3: ASSPIRDRGLSGNTIY

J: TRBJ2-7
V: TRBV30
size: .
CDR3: AWSAPGARYEQY

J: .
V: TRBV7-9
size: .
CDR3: ASSLMGDFDEQY

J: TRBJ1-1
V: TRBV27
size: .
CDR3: ASSLSILGSPPN

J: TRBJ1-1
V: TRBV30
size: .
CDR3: AWSVYRLLNTEAF

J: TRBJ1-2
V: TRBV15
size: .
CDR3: ATSRVGTEARYGYT

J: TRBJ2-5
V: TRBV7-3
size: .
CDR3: ASSGGAGETQY

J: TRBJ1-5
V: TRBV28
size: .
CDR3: ASIGQGGNQPQH

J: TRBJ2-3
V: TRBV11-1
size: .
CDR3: ASSRYASTDTQY

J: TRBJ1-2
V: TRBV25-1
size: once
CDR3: ASSEQGFGGYT

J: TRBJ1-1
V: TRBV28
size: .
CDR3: ASSAHRGLGTEAF

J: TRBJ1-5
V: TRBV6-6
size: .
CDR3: ASSYSVGTVRQPQH

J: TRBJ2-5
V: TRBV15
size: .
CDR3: ATSRLSSAEGMPQY

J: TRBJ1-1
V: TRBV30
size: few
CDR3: AWRWGQGNTEAF

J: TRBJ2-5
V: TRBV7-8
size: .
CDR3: ASSLNYPETQY

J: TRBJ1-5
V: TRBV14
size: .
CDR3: ASSQEDRLDEYSNQPQH

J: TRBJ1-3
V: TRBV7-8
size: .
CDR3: ASSPGGSGNTIY

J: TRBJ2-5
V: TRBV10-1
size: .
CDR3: ANGVLAGRIQETQY

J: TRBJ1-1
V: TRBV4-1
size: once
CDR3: ASRHPGQGDTEAF

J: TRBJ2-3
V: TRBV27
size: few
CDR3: ASSLRLAGVWGTDTQY

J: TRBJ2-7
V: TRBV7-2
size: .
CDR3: ASSLEGIGGTAIKQY